This passage covers 32 T cell receptor beta chains from one sample sequenced in a study of cytomegalovirus exposure and HLA in healthy donors. PCR employed 60 Vbeta and 13 Jbeta primers. The data were produced by immunoSEQ multiplex PCR, yet TCRdb's version contains in-frame clones alone and is incomplete. This table has 60,000 to 95,000 clones, 75% to 85% appearing once. Sample: PBMCs. These receptors were collected from a man between 65 and 79 years old in good health and CMV-seropositive.

The rearrangement links TRBV5-1 to TRBJ2-7, with a possible D match to TRBD2 (5 bases). Germline CDR1 and CDR2: SGHRS and YFSETQ. This CDR3 is 12 amino acids long. V gave up 4 bases and J gave up 6 bases, with 11 bases separating them. The CDR3 DNA is TGCGCCAGCAGCCCGAGCGGTGGCGAGCAGTACTTC. Amino acid sequence: CASSPSGGEQYF.

The chain carries TRBV30 and TRBJ2-1; maybe TRBD1 (6 bases). CDR1 is GTSNPN, CDR2 SVGIG, per germline (reference sequence). The CDR3 is 14 amino acids. The ends were cut back, 5 bases at V and 0 bases at J, with 11 bases in the middle. CDR3 loop: CAWVRDTSYNEQFF. CDR3 nucleotide sequence: TGTGCCTGGGTCCGGGACACCTCCTACAATGAGCAGTTCTTC.

The gene calls are TRBV6-6 and TRBJ2-2; D ambiguous. This CDR3 comprises 13 residues. Germline V lookup: CDR1 MNHNY, CDR2 SVGAGI (reference sequence). V gave up 6 bases and J gave up 6 bases, with 11 bases separating them. CDR3 sequence: CASRLDEAGELFF. The CDR3 nucleotides read TGTGCCAGCAGACTCGACGAGGCCGGGGAGCTGTTTTTT.

Only one count was recorded for this clone. This chain connects TRBV10-3 to TRBJ2-1; 9 nucleotides align to TRBD2. With V trimmed by 4 bases and J by 6 bases, 4 bases remained unmatched. This CDR3 comprises 14 residues. The germline gives CDR1 ENHRY, CDR2 SYGVKD. The CDR3 coding sequence is TGTGCCATCAGTGGCGGGACTAGCCGCAATGAGCAGTTCTTC. Its translation is CAISGGTSRNEQFF.

This clone was recorded only once. The V call is TRBV7-6, the J call TRBJ2-5, with TRBD2 matching 8 bases. The CDR3 extends over 15 amino acids. The V and J ends lost 4 bases and 5 bases, in that order; junction bases with no gene match: 9. Germline assignment: CDR1 SGHVS and CDR2 FNYEAQ. CDR3 DNA sequence: TGTGCCAGCAGCTCCGGGAGCGGGGGAGAGGAGACCCAGTACTTC. It encodes CASSSGSGGEETQYF.

The V gene is TRBV18, the J gene TRBJ1-1; maybe TRBD1 (5 bases). V lost 3 bases, J lost 4 bases, and 12 bases lay in between. The germline V gene has CDR1 KGHSH and CDR2 LQKENI. The CDR3 loop spans 14 amino acids. CDR3 coding DNA: TGTGCCAGCTCACCGGGAGGGAGGGGCACTGAAGCTTTCTTT. It encodes CASSPGGRGTEAFF.

This sequence joins TRBV28 and TRBJ2-5; D may be TRBD2 (5 bases). The CDR3 spans 17 residues. Germline V gives CDR1 MDHEN, CDR2 SYDVKM. V lost 2 bases and J 4 bases, leaving 20 bases between the germline ends. CDR3 bases: TGTGCCAGCAGTTTAAATCCCCTCTTAGCGATCCTAGAGACCCAGTACTTC. It yields the protein CASSLNPLLAILETQYF.

The chain employs TRBV29-1 and TRBJ2-1, with 8 bases lining up with TRBD2. V lost 3 bases, J lost 7 bases, and 8 bases stayed unmatched. Germline V gives CDR1 SQVTM, CDR2 ANQGSEA. This CDR3 has 14 residues. The CDR3 here is CSVERRGGRNEQFF. Here the CDR3 DNA reads TGCAGCGTTGAGAGACGGGGGGGCAGGAATGAGCAGTTCTTC.

The chain has TRBV2 and TRBJ1-3; the match to TRBD1 covers 9 bases. Per the germline V gene, CDR1 is SNHLY and CDR2 is FYNNEI. This CDR3 region has 16 residues. The V and J ends lost 5 bases and 4 bases, in that order; junction bases with no gene match: 9. The CDR3 region has the DNA TGTGCCAGCAGTTTCGCTCCTACAGGGGGCGGAAACACCATATATTTT. Amino acid sequence: CASSFAPTGGGNTIYF.

This clone occurred once. The chain employs TRBV2 and TRBJ1-4; 10 nucleotides agree with TRBD1. CDR1 and CDR2 (germline): SNHLY, FYNNEI. The CDR3 length is 16 residues. V lost 8 bases, J lost 9 bases, and 15 bases stayed unmatched. In DNA, the CDR3 is TGTGCCAGCTCTGGACAGGGGGTAGCTTCAGGACAAAAACTGTTTTTT. It codes for CASSGQGVASGQKLFF.

With respect to this clone: The sample holds other DNA sequences that translate to the same CDR3. The chain links TRBV30 to TRBJ1-4; D possibly corresponds to TRBD1 (5 bases). The V gene's germline CDR1 is GTSNPN and CDR2 SVGIG (reference sequence). The V end was cut by 0 bases, the J end by 7 bases, with 9 bases between. The CDR3 length is 13 residues. CDR3 residues: CAWSVLGAEKLFF. DNA for the CDR3: TGTGCCTGGAGTGTACTTGGGGCTGAAAAACTGTTTTTT.

The rearrangement links TRBV27 to TRBJ2-3; D is undetermined. Germline V lookup: CDR1 MNHEY, CDR2 SMNVEV (reference sequence). This CDR3 is built from 14 residues. Deletions cut 6 bases from V and 4 bases from J, with 14 bases between. DNA of the CDR3: TGTGCCAGCAGCGCGCCTTCGAGGCCAGATACGCAGTATTTT. Amino acid sequence: CASSAPSRPDTQYF.

The V call is TRBV25-1, the J call TRBJ2-7, with 10 bases that match TRBD2. CDR3 length equals 16 residues. V lost 3 bases, J lost 1 base, and 6 bases stayed unmatched. From germline, CDR1 is MGHDK and CDR2 SYGVNS. CDR3 nucleotides: TGTGCCAGCAGTGATCTTGCTAGCGGGAGATCCTACGAGCAGTACTTC. It encodes CASSDLASGRSYEQYF.

The V and J genes are TRBV28 and TRBJ1-1, with 7 bases matching TRBD1. This CDR3 has 12 residues. Germline assignment: CDR1 MDHEN and CDR2 SYDVKM. The V segment lost 5 bases and the J segment 11 bases; nucleotides outside the gene matches: 8. The CDR3 protein is CASSLQGVGAFF. The CDR3 DNA follows: TGTGCCAGCAGTCTGCAGGGGGTTGGGGCTTTCTTT.

Only one count was recorded for this clone. The gene calls are TRBV18 and TRBJ1-2; D not resolved. This CDR3 has 15 residues. Germline values: CDR1 KGHSH, CDR2 LQKENI. V lost 4 bases, J lost 6 bases, and 18 bases lay in between. This CDR3 is CASSLFSRGNDGYTF. In DNA form, the CDR3 reads TGTGCCAGCTCACTATTCTCCCGGGGAAACGATGGCTACACCTTC.

This clone was seen a few times. The chain is built from TRBV7-2 and TRBJ2-3; 10 nucleotides match TRBD1. Germline V gene lookup returns CDR1 SGHTA and CDR2 FQGNSA. V shed 8 bases, J shed 1 base, and the junction held 3 bases outside the gene matches. The CDR3 length is 14 residues. In DNA form, the CDR3 reads TGTGCCAGCCGGGACAGGGGAGGCACAGATACGCAGTATTTT. Translated, it gives CASRDRGGTDTQYF. The variable domain in full, completed from reference TRBV7-2 and TRBJ2-3, reads GAGVSQSPSNKVTEKGKDVELRCDPISGHTALYWYRQSLGQGLEFLIYFQGNSAPDKSGLPSDRFSAERTGGSVSTLTIQRTQQEDSAVYLCASRDRGGTDTQYFGPGTRLTVL.

The rearrangement joins TRBV28 to TRBJ2-7; 15 bases agree with TRBD2. The CDR3 runs to 16 residues. Germline V gives CDR1 MDHEN, CDR2 SYDVKM. V trimming: 3 bases; J trimming: 5 bases; junction bases outside the gene matches: 5. The CDR3 coding sequence is TGTGCCAGCAGTTTGACCGGACTAGCGGGAGGGAACGAGCAGTACTTC. Its protein is CASSLTGLAGGNEQYF.

The chain employs TRBV18 and TRBJ2-1; 8 bases line up with TRBD2. V lost 6 bases to trimming and J lost 9 bases; unmatched junction nucleotides: 10. Per the germline V gene, CDR1 is KGHSH and CDR2 is LQKENI. The length of the CDR3 is 14 residues. CDR3 sequence: CASSPKREPSEQFF. The CDR3 DNA reads as TGTGCCAGCTCCCCTAAGCGGGAGCCCAGTGAGCAGTTCTTC.

In this sample, this clone turned up once. CDR3 in amino acids: CASRGQNTEAFF. In DNA, the CDR3 is TGTGCCAGTAGAGGACAGAACACTGAAGCTTTCTTT. The chain uses TRBV19 and TRBJ1-1, with D possibly TRBD1 on 5 matching bases. The CDR3 is made up of 12 amino acids. CDR1 LNHDA and CDR2 SQIVND come from the germline V gene (reference sequence). With 6 bases removed from V and 1 base from J, the gap between germline ends came to 6 bases.

This clone appeared once. The CDR3 loop reads CAGRISQETQYF. For the CDR3, the DNA is TGTGCCGGGAGAATATCTCAAGAGACCCAGTACTTC. The chain employs TRBV2 and TRBJ2-5; maybe TRBD2 (5 bases). V was cut by 11 bases and J by 2 bases, with 12 bases left in between. CDR1 is SNHLY, CDR2 FYNNEI, per germline. The CDR3 extends over 12 amino acids.

This clone was seen more than once but under ten times. The chain is built from TRBV2 and TRBJ1-4, with a tentative D call TRBD1 (6 bases). The CDR3 is 13 amino acids. V was pared by 7 bases and J by 7 bases, with 13 bases between. The V gene's germline CDR1 is SNHLY and CDR2 FYNNEI. In nucleotides, the CDR3 is TGTGCCAGCATCGCCGGGACAAGTGAAAAACTGTTTTTT. Protein sequence: CASIAGTSEKLFF.

This chain joins TRBV29-1 and TRBJ2-5; 7 positions match TRBD2. V shed 7 bases, J shed 2 bases, and the junction held 4 bases outside the gene matches. The CDR3 covers 12 residues. The V gene's germline CDR1 is SQVTM and CDR2 ANQGSEA. DNA of the CDR3: TGCAGCGGGGGGGGACTTCAAGAGACCCAGTACTTC. Its translation is CSGGGLQETQYF.

The chain recombines TRBV4-2 with TRBJ2-5; TRBD2 matches 9 bases. The CDR3 is made up of 16 amino acids. Trimming at V came to 1 base and at J to 5 bases, leaving 8 bases not matched to a gene. CDR1 and CDR2 (germline): LGHNA, YNFKEQ. CDR3 loop: CASSQVGIAGVETQYF. As DNA, the CDR3 is TGTGCCAGCAGCCAAGTAGGGATAGCGGGGGTGGAGACCCAGTACTTC.

V gene TRBV5-4 combines with J gene TRBJ2-1; 9 bases are shared with TRBD2. The CDR3 contains 18 residues. Germline lookup yields CDR1 SGHNT and CDR2 YYREEE (reference sequence). J lost 4 bases, V lost 0 bases, and 11 bases had no gene match. The CDR3 DNA reads TGTGCCAGCAGCTTGGGGGGGGCGGGAGGGCCCTTGTACAATGAGCAGTTCTTC. Encoded protein: CASSLGGAGGPLYNEQFF.

This chain connects TRBV28 to TRBJ1-2, with a possible D match to TRBD1 (5 bases). This CDR3 spans 12 amino acids. V was pared by 2 bases and J by 7 bases, with 8 bases between. Germline CDR1 MDHEN, CDR2 SYDVKM. The CDR3 loop is CASSLQGRGYTF. Written as DNA, the CDR3 is TGTGCCAGCAGTTTACAGGGTCGTGGCTACACCTTC.

This clone has just one count. V usage is TRBV10-1 and J usage is TRBJ1-1, with a weak D call TRBD1 (5 bases). This CDR3 region has 17 residues. The germline gives CDR1 WNHNN, CDR2 SYGVQD (reference sequence). V was shortened by 6 bases and J by 11 bases, with 31 bases between the two germline ends. CDR3 sequence (DNA): TGCGCCAGCAGAGACATGGCTTCGGGGGGGTCGGTTTACACCGCTTTCTTT. Translating it yields CASRDMASGGSVYTAFF.

This clone has just a few counts. The chain uses TRBV7-2 and TRBJ2-3, with TRBD2 matching 9 bases. The CDR3 has 16 residues. The germline V gene has CDR1 SGHTA and CDR2 FQGNSA. V was pared by 0 bases and J by 1 base, with 2 bases of the junction left unmatched. The CDR3, as DNA: TGTGCCAGCAGCTTAGCTAGCGGGGGCCGCACAGATACGCAGTATTTT. Amino acids: CASSLASGGRTDTQYF.

This chain links TRBV18 with TRBJ2-3, with D uncertain. This CDR3 has 14 amino acids. The germline V gene encodes CDR1 KGHSH and CDR2 LQKENI. With 2 bases removed from V and 1 base from J, the gap between germline ends came to 7 bases. The CDR3 reads CASSPVSGTDTQYF. CDR3 bases: TGTGCCAGCTCACCAGTGTCGGGCACAGATACGCAGTATTTT.

Only one count was recorded for this clone. V gene TRBV7-9 combines with J gene TRBJ1-6; TRBD1 aligns across 7 bases. Germline CDR1 is SEHNR and CDR2 is FQNEAQ (reference sequence). The ends lost 5 bases at V and 4 bases at J; junction bases unmatched: 8. The CDR3 sequence is 16 residues long. CDR3 protein: CASSPGQRVYNSPLHF. The DNA for the CDR3 is TGTGCCAGCAGCCCGGGACAGAGAGTTTATAATTCACCCCTCCACTTT.

This sequence joins TRBV6-6 and TRBJ1-2; 7 bases align to TRBD1. This CDR3 has 12 amino acids. CDR1 MNHNY and CDR2 SVGAGI come from the germline V gene (reference sequence). With 6 bases clipped from V and 2 bases from J, the junction kept 0 bases outside the gene matches. CDR3 protein: CASRQGNYGYTF. The DNA for the CDR3 is TGTGCCAGCAGACAGGGGAACTATGGCTACACCTTC.

The chain combines TRBV7-3 with TRBJ2-1, with a weak D call TRBD2 (6 bases). CDR3 length: 14 residues. V was trimmed by 4 bases and J by 4 bases, leaving 11 bases between them. Germline-derived CDR1 and CDR2 are SGHTA and FQGTGA. The CDR3 nucleotides are TGTGCCAGCAGCTCCGGGACTGGATACAATGAGCAGTTCTTC. It is translated as CASSSGTGYNEQFF. Full variable domain (missing parts from reference TRBV7-3 and TRBJ2-1): GAGVSQTPSNKVTEKGKYVELRCDPISGHTALYWYRQSLGQGPEFLIYFQGTGAADDSGLPNDRFFAVRPEGSVSTLKIQRTERGDSAVYLCASSSGTGYNEQFFGPGTRLTVL.

V gene TRBV4-1 combines with J gene TRBJ1-2, with 9 bases fitting TRBD1. CDR3 length equals 13 residues. With 0 bases clipped from V and 10 bases from J, the junction kept 3 bases outside the gene matches. Germline V lookup: CDR1 MGHRA, CDR2 YSYEKL. The CDR3 coding sequence is TGCGCCAGCAGCCAAGAACAGGGGGCTGTCTACACCTTC. This sequence encodes CASSQEQGAVYTF.